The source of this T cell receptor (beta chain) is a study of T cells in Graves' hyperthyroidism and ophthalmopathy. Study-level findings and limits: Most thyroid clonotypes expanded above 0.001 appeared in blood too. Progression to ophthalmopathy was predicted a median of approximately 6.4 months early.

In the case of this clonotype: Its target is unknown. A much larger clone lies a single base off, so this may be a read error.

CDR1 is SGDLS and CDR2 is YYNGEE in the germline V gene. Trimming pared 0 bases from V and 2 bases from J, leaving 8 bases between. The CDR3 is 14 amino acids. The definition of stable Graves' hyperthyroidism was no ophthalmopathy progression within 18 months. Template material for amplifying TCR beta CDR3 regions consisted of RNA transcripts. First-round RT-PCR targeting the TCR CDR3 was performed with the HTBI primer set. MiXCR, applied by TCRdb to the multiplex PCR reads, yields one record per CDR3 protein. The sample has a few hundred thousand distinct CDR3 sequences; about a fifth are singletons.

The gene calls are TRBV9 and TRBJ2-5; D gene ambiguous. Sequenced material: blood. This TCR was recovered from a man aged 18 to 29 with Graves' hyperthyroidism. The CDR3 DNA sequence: TGTGCCAGCAGCGTAGGAATCAAACAAGAGACCCAGTACTTC. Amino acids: CASSVGIKQETQYF.